This T cell receptor beta chain was profiled in a study of T cells after yellow fever vaccination. Findings and caveats of the study: The secondary response was weaker but peaked faster, day 5 versus 15. Clonotypes appearing in both CD4 and CD8 compartments existed, and their share was small. Subsequent to the booster, the majority of primary-vaccination clones reappeared (roughly 96% CD4, around 85% CD8).

Researchers made TCR cDNA using 5'RACE template switching, and this step added a universal primer site and UMIs. From the 5' RACE reads, TCRdb called clonotypes with MiXCR, one entry per CDR3 protein. The sample holds 40,000 or so distinct CDR3 sequences; 6.8% are singletons and the top ten take over 14%. Many counts were recorded for this clonotype. The CDR3 covers 17 residues. CDR1 is DFQATT and CDR2 is SNEGSKA in the germline V gene (reference sequence). Trimming at V came to 5 bases and at J to 0 bases, leaving 12 bases not matched to a gene. The specimen was CD8+ T cells not binding an NS4B(214-222) dextramer, sorted from PBMCs, collected 45 days after the yellow fever booster vaccination. The sequence came from a man aged 30-40 years who received the YFV17D yellow fever vaccine. V is TRBV20-1 and J is TRBJ2-2, with TRBD1 matching over 7 bases. CDR3 nucleotide sequence: TGCAGTGCTTTCAGCGGAGATGACAGGGCGAACACCGGGGAGCTGTTTTTT. It encodes CSAFSGDDRANTGELFF.